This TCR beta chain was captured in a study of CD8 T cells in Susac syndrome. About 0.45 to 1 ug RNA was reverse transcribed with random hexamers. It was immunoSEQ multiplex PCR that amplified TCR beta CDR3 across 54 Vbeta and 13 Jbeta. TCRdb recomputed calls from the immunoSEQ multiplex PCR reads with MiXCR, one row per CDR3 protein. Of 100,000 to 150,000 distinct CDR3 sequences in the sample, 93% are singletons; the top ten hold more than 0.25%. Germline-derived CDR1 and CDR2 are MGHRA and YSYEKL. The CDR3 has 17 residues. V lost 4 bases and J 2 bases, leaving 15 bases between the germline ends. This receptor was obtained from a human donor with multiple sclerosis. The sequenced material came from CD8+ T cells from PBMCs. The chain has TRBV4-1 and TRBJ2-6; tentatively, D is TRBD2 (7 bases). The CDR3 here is CASSLERGGAGANVLTF. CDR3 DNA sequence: TGCGCCAGCAGCCTGGAGAGGGGGGGCGCTGGGGCCAACGTCCTGACTTTC.